The 25 T cell receptor beta chains reported below all come from one sample, sequenced in a study of post-analysis software for immune sequencing data (dated by TCRdb to the mid-2010s). Study-wide conclusions, independent of this receptor: Patients showed significantly higher frequencies than controls for about 5 TRBV segments, among them TRBV5-6, TRBV5-1 and TRBV20-1.

The antigens these receptors bind are not known. The receptor library was made with PCR. TCRdb lists the instrument as Illumina HiSeq 2500. Unique molecular identifiers were incorporated into TCR beta cDNA libraries to reduce PCR and sequencing biases. TCRdb trimmed public reads at Q25 via fastp, called clones via MiXCR and kept in-frame beta chains. Each CDR3 protein appears once, grouped with its most common genes and DNA. Recorded for this sample are approximately 160,000 distinct CDR3 sequences; around 28% of them occurred a single time. Clones ranked in the top ten supply 1.5% of the sample. Sequenced material: blood. All receptors derive from a girl aged 5-17 years with multiple sclerosis.

There are many counts of this clonotype. DNA of the CDR3: TGTGCCAGCAGCCTGGAAGGGTGGGCTTTCTTT. Translating gives CASSLEGWAFF. The V gene is TRBV12-3 or TRBV12-4, the J gene TRBJ1-1; D call uncertain. The CDR3 spans 11 residues. The V gene lost 6 bases and the J gene lost 11 bases, with 13 bases spanning the gap.

This clonotype turned up a few times. V gene TRBV20-1 combines with J gene TRBJ1-5, with D unresolved. CDR3 size: 13 residues. V lost 3 bases, J lost 5 bases, and 11 bases lay in between. The V gene's germline CDR1 is DFQATT and CDR2 SNEGSKA (reference sequence). The CDR3: CSARVSGYQPQHF. In DNA, the CDR3 is TGCAGTGCTAGGGTAAGCGGGTATCAGCCCCAGCATTTT.

There are many counts of this clonotype. V and J are TRBV11-2 and TRBJ2-5, with D maybe TRBD1 (5 bases). Germline CDR1 is SGHAT and CDR2 is FQNNGV. The CDR3 has 14 amino acids. Trimming left V 4 bases short and J 9 bases short, with 18 bases between. The CDR3 protein is CASSYLVGPGAQYF. In nucleotides, the CDR3 is TGTGCCAGCAGCTACCTAGTGGGGCCGGGCGCCCAGTACTTC. Drawing the rest from reference TRBV11-2 and TRBJ2-5, the complete variable domain is EAGVAQSPRYKIIEKRQSVAFWCNPISGHATLYWYQQILGQGPKLLIQFQNNGVVDDSQLPKDRFSAERLKGVDSTLKIQPAKLEDSAVYLCASSYLVGPGAQYFGPGTRLLVL.

This clonotype was seen ten or more times. The V gene is TRBV10-3, the J gene TRBJ2-1; D may be TRBD1 (6 bases). Trimming pared 4 bases from V and 9 bases from J, leaving 10 bases between. Germline V CDR1 and CDR2: ENHRY, SYGVKD. The CDR3 contains 12 residues. In DNA, the CDR3 is TGTGCCATCAGTGCAGGGGAGCGTGAGCAGTTCTTC. This translates into CAISAGEREQFF.

This clonotype was observed a few times. The chain combines TRBV28 with TRBJ1-2; D ambiguous. Germline CDR1 is MDHEN and CDR2 is SYDVKM. The CDR3 loop spans 14 amino acids. The ends were cut back, 2 bases at V and 12 bases at J, with 19 bases in the middle. CDR3 nucleotide sequence: TGTGCCAGCAGTTTAGGGCCCCCTCGGCAGGTCGACACCTTC. It is translated as CASSLGPPRQVDTF.

Concerning this clonotype itself: Given a much more abundant clone one base away, this may be a read error. The CDR3 reads CSADLYNEQYF. CDR3 coding DNA: TGCAGTGCCGACTTGTACAATGAGCAGTACTTC. The V call is TRBV20-1, the J call TRBJ2-5; D is unresolved. Germline V lookup: CDR1 DFQATT, CDR2 SNEGSKA (reference sequence). CDR3 size: 11 residues. V was trimmed by 6 bases and J by 11 bases, leaving 16 bases between them.

The J gene is TRBJ2-7, the V gene TRBV7-8, with 9 positions matching TRBD2. The ends lost 5 bases at V and 6 bases at J; junction bases unmatched: 8. The CDR3 extends over 14 amino acids. Germline CDR1 and CDR2: SGHVS and FQNEAQ. This chain's CDR3 is CASSPLAGVSEQYF. The DNA of the CDR3 is TGTGCCAGCAGCCCATTAGCGGGAGTATCCGAGCAGTACTTC.

V usage is TRBV30 and J usage is TRBJ2-2; D not resolved. The CDR3 consists of 11 residues. Germline CDR1 and CDR2: GTSNPN and SVGIG (reference sequence). V was clipped by 2 bases and J by 7 bases, with 5 bases between them. Here the CDR3 reads CAWSILGELFF. Written as DNA, the CDR3 is TGTGCCTGGAGTATCCTCGGGGAGCTGTTTTTT.

The table lists this clonotype with many counts. The chain combines TRBV11-2 with TRBJ2-7, with 7 bases lining up with TRBD2. CDR1 is SGHAT and CDR2 is FQNNGV in the germline V gene. Losses at the gene ends were 5 bases for V and 7 bases for J; bases not matched to a gene: 20. This CDR3 spans 17 amino acids. The CDR3 bases are TGTGCCAGCAGCGTATTGAAGGGGCTAGCGGCTCGGGGGGAGCAGTACTTC. It translates to CASSVLKGLAARGEQYF.

The chain uses TRBV29-1 and TRBJ2-7; possibly TRBD2 for D (7 bases). The end of the DNA aligns better with TRBJ2-5, so the J call may be wrong. This CDR3 region has 11 residues. Germline V gene data show CDR1 as SQVTM and CDR2 as ANQGSEA. DNA of the CDR3: TGCAGCCCCGAGAGGGGGGGGACCCAGTACTTC. It codes for CSPERGGTQYF.

This chain uses TRBV12-3 or TRBV12-4 with TRBJ2-7; no firm D call. The CDR3 has 14 residues. Between the trimmed V and J ends, which lost 6 bases and 2 bases, there was a span of 14 bases. The CDR3 nucleotides read TGTGCCAGCAGAATAACAGAGAGCCCCTACGAGCAGTACTTC. Amino acid sequence: CASRITESPYEQYF.

The table lists this clonotype with many counts. The chain carries TRBV4-1 and TRBJ2-1; no clear D. The CDR3 runs to 13 residues. Germline-derived CDR1 and CDR2 are MGHRA and YSYEKL. The ends were cut back, 1 base at V and 8 bases at J, with 9 bases in the middle. Here the CDR3 reads CASSQAPDYEQFF. CDR3 bases: TGCGCCAGCAGCCAAGCCCCGGATTATGAGCAGTTCTTC.

About this clonotype: This may stem from a read error, because a much larger clone lies one nucleotide away. The rearrangement links TRBV7-2 to TRBJ1-5; possible D gene TRBD1, 5 bases. The V gene lost 5 bases and the J gene lost 9 bases, with 17 bases spanning the gap. From germline, CDR1 is SGHTA and CDR2 FQGNSA. There are 14 residues in the CDR3. CDR3 amino acids: CASSVDGGFPPQHF. The CDR3, as DNA: TGTGCCAGCAGCGTTGACGGGGGTTTTCCGCCCCAGCATTTT.

This clonotype was counted between two and nine times. The rearrangement links TRBV2 to TRBJ2-5; 8 nucleotides line up with TRBD2. J lost 7 bases, V lost 4 bases, and 8 bases had no gene match. Germline V gives CDR1 SNHLY, CDR2 FYNNEI. CDR3 size: 14 residues. CDR3 protein: CASSVELAERTQYF. CDR3 nucleotides: TGTGCCAGCAGTGTAGAACTAGCGGAGAGGACCCAGTACTTC. The whole variable domain, remainder taken from reference TRBV2 and TRBJ2-5, is EPEVTQTPSHQVTQMGQEVILRCVPISNHLYFYWYRQILGQKVEFLVSFYNNEISEKSEIFDDQFSVERPDGSNFTLKIRSTKLEDSAMYFCASSVELAERTQYFGPGTRLLVL.

This clonotype was seen at least ten times. The chain carries TRBV5-6 and TRBJ2-1; no reliable D call. This CDR3 contains 12 residues. From germline, CDR1 is SGHDT and CDR2 YYEEEE. With 1 base removed from V and 8 bases from J, the gap between germline ends came to 7 bases. CDR3 sequence: CASSLRVHEQFF. The CDR3 DNA sequence: TGTGCCAGCAGCTTGAGGGTCCATGAGCAGTTCTTC.

The V call is TRBV29-1, the J call TRBJ2-1, with TRBD2 matching over 15 bases. V lost 7 bases and J lost 8; bases outside the gene matches: 9. The germline CDR1 and CDR2 sequences are SQVTM and ANQGSEA. The CDR3 totals 15 residues. CDR3 DNA sequence: TGCAGCGGAATTGGACTAGCGGGAGGGAGGGATGAGCAGTTCTTC. Encoded protein: CSGIGLAGGRDEQFF.

Details on this clonotype: A read error is possible here, since a much larger clone lies one base away. V is TRBV20-1 and J is TRBJ1-1; 10 nucleotides align to TRBD1. The CDR3 contains 15 residues. Germline V CDR1 and CDR2: DFQATT, SNEGSKA (reference sequence). CDR3 in amino acids: CSATPRQGARTGAFF. The CDR3 DNA reads as TGCAGTGCTACCCCGAGACAGGGGGCTAGAACTGGAGCTTTCTTT.

This clonotype has ten or more counts. The chain links TRBV12-3 or TRBV12-4 to TRBJ2-1; D not certain. The V and J ends lost 2 bases and 6 bases respectively, with 11 bases between them. The CDR3 is made up of 14 amino acids. For the CDR3, the DNA is TGTGCCAGCAGTTTATCAGATTGGGGCAATGAGCAGTTCTTC. Encoded protein: CASSLSDWGNEQFF.

Comment on this clonotype: This may be a read error: a much more frequent sequence differs by one nucleotide. The chain couples TRBV6-5 to TRBJ1-2; D ambiguous. The CDR3 loop spans 13 amino acids. CDR1 and CDR2 from the germline V gene are MNHEY and SVGAGI. V was trimmed by 4 bases and J by 2 bases, leaving 8 bases between them. DNA for the CDR3: TGTGCCAGCAGTTTAGCACAGAACTATGGCTACACCTTC. It yields the protein CASSLAQNYGYTF.

This clonotype was observed a handful of times. The chain is built from TRBV20-1 and TRBJ2-3, with 7 bases aligning to TRBD1. From germline, CDR1 is DFQATT and CDR2 SNEGSKA (reference sequence). V gave up 5 bases and J gave up 4 bases; unmatched junction bases: 12. This CDR3 has 15 residues. Here the CDR3 reads CSAGFGQALADTQYF. CDR3 sequence (DNA): TGCAGTGCTGGCTTTGGACAGGCGCTCGCAGATACGCAGTATTTT.

This clonotype has a count of ten or more. V gene TRBV5-1 combines with J gene TRBJ2-7, with 8 bases matching TRBD1. Trimming removed 2 bases from V and 9 bases from J; junction bases left unmatched: 10. Germline-derived CDR1 and CDR2 are SGHRS and YFSETQ. The CDR3 is 14 residues long. The DNA of the CDR3 is TGCGCCAGCAGCTTATGGCAGGGGGCAAGTGGGCAGTACTTC. Its protein product is CASSLWQGASGQYF. Combining the CDR3 with reference TRBV5-1 and TRBJ2-7 gives the whole variable domain KAGVTQTPRYLIKTRGQQVTLSCSPISGHRSVSWYQQTPGQGLQFLFEYFSETQRNKGNFPGRFSGRQFSNSRSEMNVSTLELGDSALYLCASSLWQGASGQYFGPGTRLTVT.

This clonotype was counted a few times. The chain couples TRBV11-2 to TRBJ1-6, with D possibly TRBD1 on 5 matching bases. The CDR3 extends over 16 amino acids. The V end lost 4 bases, the J end lost 7 bases, and 17 bases lay between the germline ends. CDR1 SGHAT and CDR2 FQNNGV come from the germline V gene. In nucleotides, the CDR3 is TGTGCCAGCAGCTCACCCGCCGGGGGTAGGAATTCACCCCTCCACTTT. Translation: CASSSPAGGRNSPLHF.

Comment on this clonotype: This may be a read error: a much more frequent sequence differs by one nucleotide. The rearrangement joins TRBV10-3 to TRBJ1-1; maybe TRBD1 (6 bases). Between the trimmed V and J ends, which lost 11 bases and 4 bases, there was a span of 17 bases. Germline CDR1 and CDR2: ENHRY and SYGVKD. The CDR3 covers 13 residues. CDR3 sequence reads: CASTQGMSTEAFF. For the CDR3, the DNA is TGTGCCTCCACACAGGGAATGAGCACTGAAGCTTTCTTT.

This clonotype was picked up many times. The chain uses TRBV20-1 and TRBJ2-1, with D possibly TRBD1 on 6 matching bases. V was clipped by 0 bases and J by 10 bases, with 13 bases between them. From germline, CDR1 is DFQATT and CDR2 SNEGSKA (reference sequence). This CDR3 spans 13 amino acids. CDR3 sequence (DNA): TGCAGTGCTAGAGATCCAGGGGCTCGGGAGCAGTTCTTC. Protein: CSARDPGAREQFF.

The table lists this clonotype with many counts. J is TRBJ2-7 and V is TRBV4-1, with D perhaps matching TRBD2 (5 bases). V dropped 4 bases and J dropped 4 bases, with 11 bases sitting between them. The CDR3 contains 13 residues. CDR1 and CDR2 (germline): MGHRA, YSYEKL. The CDR3 sequence is CASSPLTGYEQYF. CDR3 nucleotides: TGCGCCAGCAGCCCCTTAACGGGGTACGAGCAGTACTTC.